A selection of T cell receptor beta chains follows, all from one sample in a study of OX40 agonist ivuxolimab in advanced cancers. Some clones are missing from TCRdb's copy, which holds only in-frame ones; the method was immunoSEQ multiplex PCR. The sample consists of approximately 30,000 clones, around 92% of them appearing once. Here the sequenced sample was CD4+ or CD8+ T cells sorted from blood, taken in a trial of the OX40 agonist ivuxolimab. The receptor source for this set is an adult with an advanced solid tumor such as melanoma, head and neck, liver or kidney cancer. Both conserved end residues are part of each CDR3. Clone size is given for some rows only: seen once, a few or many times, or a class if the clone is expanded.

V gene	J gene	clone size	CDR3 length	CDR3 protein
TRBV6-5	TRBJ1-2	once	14	CASSLGGAFSGYTF
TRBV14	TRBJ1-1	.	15	CASSQGDWGYTEAFF
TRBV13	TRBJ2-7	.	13	CASSRVGKGEQYF
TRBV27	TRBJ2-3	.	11	CASSLGDTQYF
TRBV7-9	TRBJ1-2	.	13	CASSLGTGHGYTF
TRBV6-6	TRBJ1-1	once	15	CASSLPLGWGTEAFF
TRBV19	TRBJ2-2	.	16	CASSLRLEEGTGELFF
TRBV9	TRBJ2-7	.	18	CASSVATGGHYDTYDQYF
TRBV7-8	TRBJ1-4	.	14	CASSHPEGREKLFF
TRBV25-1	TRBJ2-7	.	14	CASSVGQLTYEQYF
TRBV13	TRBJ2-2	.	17	CASGFYQGTEDTGELFF
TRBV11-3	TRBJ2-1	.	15	CASSSRGSSGGEQFF
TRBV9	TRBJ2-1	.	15	CASRDTGGSYNEQFF
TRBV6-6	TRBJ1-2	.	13	CASSYRQFGGYTF
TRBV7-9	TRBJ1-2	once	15	CASSVQGEDIYGYTF
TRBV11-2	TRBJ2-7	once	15	CASKEEAVPSYEQYF
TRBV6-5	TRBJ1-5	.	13	CASIRELNQPQHF
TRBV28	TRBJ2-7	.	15	CASSGSGRGPSEQYF
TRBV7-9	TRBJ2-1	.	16	CASSWTTSGRYNEQFF
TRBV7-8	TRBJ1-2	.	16	CASSTRTTVSIYGYTF
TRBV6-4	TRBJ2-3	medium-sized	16	CASSETSGGGTDTQYF
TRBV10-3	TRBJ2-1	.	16	CAISESVALVYNEQFF
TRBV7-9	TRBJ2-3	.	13	CASSFRGTDTQYF
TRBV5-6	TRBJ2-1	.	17	CASSRRFDTSSYNEQFF
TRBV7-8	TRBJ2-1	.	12	CASSFGRFEQFF
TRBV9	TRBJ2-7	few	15	CASSSTSGSGYEQYF
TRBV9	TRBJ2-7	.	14	CASSESGTTDEQYF
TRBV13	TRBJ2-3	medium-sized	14	CASSFWLAGAAQYF
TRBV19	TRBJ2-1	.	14	CASTRAGVSDEQFF
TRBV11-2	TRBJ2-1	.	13	CASSLDVGGEQFF
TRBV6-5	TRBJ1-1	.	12	CASSYAVTEAFF
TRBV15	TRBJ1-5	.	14	CATSRGTENQPQHF
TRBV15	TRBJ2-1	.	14	CAIGEEGSYNEQFF
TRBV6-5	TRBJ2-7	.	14	CASSDRDYSYEQYF
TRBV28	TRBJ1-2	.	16	CASSLPPLAREDGYTF
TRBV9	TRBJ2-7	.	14	CASSVGHHSYEQYF
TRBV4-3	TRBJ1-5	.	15	CASSQDGTGNQPQHF
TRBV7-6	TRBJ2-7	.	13	CASSIQGGYEQYF
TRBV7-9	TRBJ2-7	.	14	CASSPHVALGEQYF
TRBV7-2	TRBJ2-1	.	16	CASSLMRIRGGDEQFF
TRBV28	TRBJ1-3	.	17	CASSLIDYSFSGNTIYF
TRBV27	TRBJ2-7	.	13	CASSLGKSGEQYF